The 10 T cell receptor beta chains in this list originate from one sample, sequenced in a study of siplizumab effects on memory and regulatory T cells. Assay: immunoSEQ multiplex PCR; the TCRdb copy retains only in-frame clones and omits some. Of some 120,000 clones in the sample, roughly 93% were seen once. Sequencing used non-Treg CD4+ T cells sorted from blood. The source of these receptors is a human donor in good health.

The rearrangement joins TRBV7-9 to TRBJ1-1; D may be TRBD1 (6 bases). The CDR3 consists of 14 residues. Germline V lookup: CDR1 SEHNR, CDR2 FQNEAQ (reference sequence). V was trimmed by 8 bases and J by 4 bases, leaving 17 bases between them. CDR3 residues: CASGHRAGGTEAFF. In nucleotides, the CDR3 is TGTGCCAGCGGGCACAGGGCTGGTGGCACTGAAGCTTTCTTT.

This sequence joins TRBV19 and TRBJ2-2, with 7 positions matching TRBD1. This CDR3 spans 16 amino acids. CDR1 and CDR2 (germline): LNHDA, SQIVND (reference sequence). Unmatched junction bases numbered 14, after V lost 5 bases and J lost 8 bases. CDR3 region: CASSGRDSSWTGELFF. The CDR3 DNA reads TGTGCCAGTAGTGGAAGGGACAGCTCATGGACTGGGGAGCTGTTTTTT. The whole variable domain, filled in from reference TRBV19 and TRBJ2-2, reads DGGITQSPKYLFRKEGQNVTLSCEQNLNHDAMYWYRQDPGQGLRLIYYSQIVNDFQKGDIAEGYSVSREKKESFPLTVTSAQKNPTAFYLCASSGRDSSWTGELFFGEGSRLTVL.

The CDR3 reads CASSRGEKLFF. The DNA for the CDR3 is TGTGCCAGCAGCCGGGGGGAAAAACTGTTTTTT. The J gene is TRBJ1-4, the V gene TRBV7-6; D possibly corresponds to TRBD1 (5 bases). Germline assignment: CDR1 SGHVS and CDR2 FNYEAQ. The CDR3 consists of 11 residues. V shed 5 bases and J shed 8 bases, with 6 bases lying between them.

The rearrangement uses TRBV5-6 and TRBJ2-3, with D unclear. V lost 4 bases and J 2 bases, leaving 8 bases between the germline ends. The CDR3 has 13 amino acids. The germline V gene has CDR1 SGHDT and CDR2 YYEEEE. In nucleotides, the CDR3 is TGTGCCAGCAGCAGGGCTAACACAGATACGCAGTATTTT. Its protein is CASSRANTDTQYF.

J is TRBJ2-5 and V is TRBV4-1; D may match TRBD1 or TRBD2 (6 bases each). CDR1 MGHRA and CDR2 YSYEKL come from the germline V gene. The CDR3 sequence is 14 residues long. Trimming shortened V by 1 base and J by 5 bases, and 11 bases separated the two germline ends. The chain's CDR3 is CASSQALGGETQYF. CDR3 in DNA: TGCGCCAGCAGCCAAGCGCTGGGGGGCGAGACCCAGTACTTC.

V gene TRBV28 combines with J gene TRBJ1-2; 8 nucleotides match TRBD1. There are 15 residues in the CDR3. The J segment lost 2 bases and the V segment lost 7 bases, leaving 9 bases of the junction unmatched. Looked up from germline, CDR1 is MDHEN and CDR2 is SYDVKM. The CDR3 sequence is CASTTSGTGNYGYTF. CDR3 nucleotide sequence: TGTGCCAGCACGACTTCCGGGACAGGAAACTATGGCTACACCTTC.

The V gene is TRBV11-2, the J gene TRBJ1-2, with 7 nucleotides matching TRBD1. With V trimmed by 5 bases and J by 4 bases, 7 bases remained unmatched. This CDR3 spans 14 amino acids. Per germline, CDR1 SGHAT and CDR2 FQNNGV. The DNA for the CDR3 is TGTGCCAGCAGCCGCCGGGACAGAGGCTATGGCTACACCTTC. This encodes CASSRRDRGYGYTF.

The chain couples TRBV29-1 to TRBJ1-1; D is undetermined. The CDR3 has 15 residues. Germline CDR1 is SQVTM and CDR2 is ANQGSEA. Trimming shortened V by 6 bases and J by 0 bases, and 17 bases separated the two germline ends. The CDR3 loop reads CSVNSGGLMNTEAFF. Here the CDR3 DNA reads TGCAGCGTCAACTCCGGAGGTTTGATGAACACTGAAGCTTTCTTT.

This chain links TRBV10-3 with TRBJ2-4, with a possible D match to TRBD2 (6 bases). The CDR3 spans 15 residues. V lost 2 bases and J lost 0, with 8 bases in between. Per the germline V gene, CDR1 is ENHRY and CDR2 is SYGVKD. In nucleotides, the CDR3 is TGTGCCATCAGTGAGGGGACTCAAGCCAAAAACATTCAGTACTTC. This gives the protein CAISEGTQAKNIQYF.

The genes are TRBV27 and TRBJ1-2; D call uncertain. Trimming cost V 6 bases and J 2 bases, with 16 bases left between them. The CDR3 length is 15 residues. Germline V gives CDR1 MNHEY, CDR2 SMNVEV (reference sequence). This CDR3 is CASSAGGVQNYGYTF. CDR3 DNA sequence: TGTGCCAGCAGCGCGGGCGGGGTCCAAAACTATGGCTACACCTTC.